The clone carrying this T cell receptor (beta chain) was observed a few times. Its antigen is still unknown. The data were produced by immunoSEQ multiplex PCR, yet TCRdb's version contains in-frame clones alone and is incomplete. The table has around 93,000 clones, over 80% seen once. This sample is drawn from a study of graft-versus-host responses after intestinal transplantation. Across the whole study: Induction using anti-thymocyte globulin, followed by tacrolimus and steroids for two to three years, was given to all recipients.

Study-level results: Declining HvG levels early post-transplant were linked to peak circulating GvH clone levels. GvH clones surfaced in recipient marrow, some emerging earlier in ileum or blood.

This CDR3 is built from 17 residues. Germline CDR1 reads SGHAT; CDR2 reads FQNNGV. The ends were cut back, 0 bases at V and 3 bases at J, with 17 bases in the middle. The receptor was derived from a human donor who received an intestinal transplant. The chain has TRBV11-2 and TRBJ1-2; D might be TRBD1 (6 bases). Sequencing used unstimulated CD8+ T cells sorted from spleen or lymph node cells, obtained before intestinal transplant. CDR3 protein: CASSLEVGWGADYGYTF. The CDR3 region has the DNA TGTGCCAGCAGCTTAGAGGTCGGGTGGGGGGCTGACTATGGCTACACCTTC.